The clone carrying this TCR beta chain was picked up a small number of times. Antigen specificity is unknown. The sample is drawn from a study of beta chain features in type 1 diabetes. Germline loops: CDR1 SGHDT, CDR2 YYEEEE. The V gene end was trimmed by 3 bases and the J gene end by 8 bases; junction bases not matched to a gene: 9. The CDR3 runs 15 residues. The whole isolated RNA underwent reverse transcription, so sequencing captured expressed TCRB transcripts. Profiled with immunoSEQ multiplex PCR; TCRdb holds only in-frame clones, not every one. The repertoire includes 600,000 to 700,000 clones, roughly 12% of them detected once, and around 0.12% sits in the top ten. General study points: Type 1 diabetes patients had TCRB CDR3s that were shorter (moderately but significantly so) in all four CD4+ subsets.

The sequenced sample was naive CD4+ T cells from blood. The clonotype originates from a man aged 25-45 years with type 1 diabetes. The chain recombines TRBV5-6 with TRBJ2-1; 9 positions match TRBD1. The CDR3 coding sequence is TGTGCCAGCAGCTACGGGGACAGGGATGTGGATGAGCAGTTCTTC. Its protein product is CASSYGDRDVDEQFF.